This T cell receptor beta chain was documented in a study of T cells after yellow fever vaccination. Findings of the study overall: The study noted that FACS-sorted repertoires could contain abundant clonotypes contaminating from the bulk population. It was a small share of clonotypes that appeared in both CD4 and CD8 compartments. Most clones from primary vaccination were detected again post-booster (96% CD4, roughly 85% CD8). Secondary responses were weaker yet peaked faster, day 5 versus 15.

Concerning this clonotype: Its antigen is as yet unknown. Given a much more abundant clone one base away, this may be a read error.

The CDR3 loop spans 13 amino acids. In TCRdb, the 5' RACE reads were re-called with MiXCR into one record per CDR3 protein. The top ten clones hold 36% of a sample with under 80,000 distinct CDR3 sequences, about 7% of them seen once. Sample: CD8+ T cells sorted from PBMCs, taken 15 days after the yellow fever booster vaccination. The receptor was isolated from a man aged 25-40 years who received the YFV17D yellow fever vaccine. This chain connects TRBV12-3 or TRBV12-4 to TRBJ2-7; the D gene is possibly TRBD2 (6 bases). The DNA for the CDR3 is TGTGTCAGCAACGGCGGGACGACCTACGAGCAGTACTTC. Translating gives CVSNGGTTYEQYF.